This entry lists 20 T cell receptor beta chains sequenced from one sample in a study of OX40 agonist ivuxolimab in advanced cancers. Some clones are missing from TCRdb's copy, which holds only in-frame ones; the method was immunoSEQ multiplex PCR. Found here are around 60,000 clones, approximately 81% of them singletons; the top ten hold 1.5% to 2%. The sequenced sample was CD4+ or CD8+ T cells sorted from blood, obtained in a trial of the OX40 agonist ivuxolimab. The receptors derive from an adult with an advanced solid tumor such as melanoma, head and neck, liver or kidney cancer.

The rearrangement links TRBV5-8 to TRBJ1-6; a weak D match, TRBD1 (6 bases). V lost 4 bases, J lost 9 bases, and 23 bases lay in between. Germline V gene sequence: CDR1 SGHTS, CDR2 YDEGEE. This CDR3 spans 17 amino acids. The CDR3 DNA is TGTGCCAGCAGCCCCCGTGGAGGGGGTTCCGTCTTTTCACCCCTCCACTTT. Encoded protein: CASSPRGGGSVFSPLHF.

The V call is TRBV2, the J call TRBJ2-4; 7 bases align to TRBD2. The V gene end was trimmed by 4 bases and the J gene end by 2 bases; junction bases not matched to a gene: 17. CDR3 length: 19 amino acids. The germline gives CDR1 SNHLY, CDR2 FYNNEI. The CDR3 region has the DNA TGTGCCAGCAGTGCGATTAGCGGGCCGGCTGACGGTACCAAAAACATTCAGTACTTC. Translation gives CASSAISGPADGTKNIQYF.

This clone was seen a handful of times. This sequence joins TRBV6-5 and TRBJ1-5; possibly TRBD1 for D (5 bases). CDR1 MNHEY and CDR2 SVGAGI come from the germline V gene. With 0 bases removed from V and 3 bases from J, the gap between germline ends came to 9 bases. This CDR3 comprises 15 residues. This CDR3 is CASSYSDSVNQPQHF. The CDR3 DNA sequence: TGTGCCAGCAGTTACTCTGACAGTGTCAATCAGCCCCAGCATTTT.

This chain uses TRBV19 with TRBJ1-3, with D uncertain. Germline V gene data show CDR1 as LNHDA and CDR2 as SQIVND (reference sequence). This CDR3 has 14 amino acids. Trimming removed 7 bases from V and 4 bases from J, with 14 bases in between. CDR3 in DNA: TGTGCCAGTACTCCAGGTTACCGGGGAAACACCATATATTTT. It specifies CASTPGYRGNTIYF.

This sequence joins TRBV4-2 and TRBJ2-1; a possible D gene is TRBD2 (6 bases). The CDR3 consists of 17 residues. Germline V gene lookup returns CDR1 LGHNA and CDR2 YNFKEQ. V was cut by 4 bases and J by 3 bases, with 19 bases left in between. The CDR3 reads CASSPEIAGRLYNEQFF. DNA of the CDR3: TGTGCCAGCAGCCCCGAAATTGCGGGGAGGCTCTACAATGAGCAGTTCTTC.

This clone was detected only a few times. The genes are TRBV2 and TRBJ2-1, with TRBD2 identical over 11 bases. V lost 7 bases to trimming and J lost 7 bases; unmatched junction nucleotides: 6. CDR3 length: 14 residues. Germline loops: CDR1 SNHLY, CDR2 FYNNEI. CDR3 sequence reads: CASIPGLAVNEQFF. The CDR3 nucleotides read TGTGCCAGCATTCCGGGACTAGCGGTTAATGAGCAGTTCTTC. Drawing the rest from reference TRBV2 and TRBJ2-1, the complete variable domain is EPEVTQTPSHQVTQMGQEVILRCVPISNHLYFYWYRQILGQKVEFLVSFYNNEISEKSEIFDDQFSVERPDGSNFTLKIRSTKLEDSAMYFCASIPGLAVNEQFFGPGTRLTVL.

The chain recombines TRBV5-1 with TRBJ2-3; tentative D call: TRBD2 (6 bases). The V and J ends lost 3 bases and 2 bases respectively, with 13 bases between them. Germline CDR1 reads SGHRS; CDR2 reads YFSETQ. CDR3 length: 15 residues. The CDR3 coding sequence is TGCGCCAGCAGCTCCCTAGCGTCGAACACAGATACGCAGTATTTT. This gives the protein CASSSLASNTDTQYF.

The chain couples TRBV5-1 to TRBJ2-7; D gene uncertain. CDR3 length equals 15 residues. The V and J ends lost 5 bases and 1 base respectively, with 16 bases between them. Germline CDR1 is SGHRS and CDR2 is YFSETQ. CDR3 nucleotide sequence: TGCGCCAGCAGTTTCACACCCGGCCCTTCCTACGAGCAGTACTTC. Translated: CASSFTPGPSYEQYF.

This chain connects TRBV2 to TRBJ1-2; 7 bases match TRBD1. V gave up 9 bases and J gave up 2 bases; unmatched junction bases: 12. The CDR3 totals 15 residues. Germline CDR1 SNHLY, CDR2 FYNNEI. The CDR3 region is CASEDPGQTNYGYTF. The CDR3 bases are TGTGCCAGTGAGGACCCGGGACAGACAAACTATGGCTACACCTTC.

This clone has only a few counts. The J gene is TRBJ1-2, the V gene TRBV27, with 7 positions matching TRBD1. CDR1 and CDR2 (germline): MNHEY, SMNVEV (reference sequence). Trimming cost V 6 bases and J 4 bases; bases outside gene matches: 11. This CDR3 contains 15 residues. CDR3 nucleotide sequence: TGTGCCAGCAGGGGACATCTGTCAGGGGGCTATGGCTACACCTTC. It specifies CASRGHLSGGYGYTF.

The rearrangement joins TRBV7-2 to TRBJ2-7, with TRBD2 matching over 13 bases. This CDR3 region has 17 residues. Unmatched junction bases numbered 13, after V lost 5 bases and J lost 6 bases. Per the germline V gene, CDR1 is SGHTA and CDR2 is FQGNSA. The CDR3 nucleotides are TGTGCCAGCAGCCAAGGAATACGGACTAGCGGGAGACTCGAGCAGTACTTC. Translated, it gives CASSQGIRTSGRLEQYF.

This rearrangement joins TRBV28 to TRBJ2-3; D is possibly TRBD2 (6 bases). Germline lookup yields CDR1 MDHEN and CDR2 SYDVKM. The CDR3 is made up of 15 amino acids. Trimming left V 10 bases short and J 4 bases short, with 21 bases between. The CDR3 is CAIYSFGRGSDTQYF. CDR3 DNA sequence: TGTGCCATCTACAGTTTCGGGAGAGGGTCAGATACGCAGTATTTT.

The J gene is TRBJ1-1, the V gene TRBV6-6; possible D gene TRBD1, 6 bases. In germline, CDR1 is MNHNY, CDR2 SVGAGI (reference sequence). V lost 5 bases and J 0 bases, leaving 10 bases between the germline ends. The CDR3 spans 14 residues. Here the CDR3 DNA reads TGTGCCAGCAGTACCGGGGGGCTGAACACTGAAGCTTTCTTT. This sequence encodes CASSTGGLNTEAFF.

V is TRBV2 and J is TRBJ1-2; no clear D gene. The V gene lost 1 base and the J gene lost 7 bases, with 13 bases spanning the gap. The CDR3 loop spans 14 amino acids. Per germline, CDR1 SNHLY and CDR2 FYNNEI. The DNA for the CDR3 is TGTGCCAGCAGTGAAGGGCCGCCGACGGGTGGCTACACCTTC. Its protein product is CASSEGPPTGGYTF.

In nucleotides, the CDR3 is TGCAGGGAGGGGGGTTTCGGAGGCTACACCTTC. Its translation is CREGGFGGYTF. The rearrangement links TRBV20-1 to TRBJ1-2; tentatively, D is TRBD1 (6 bases). The CDR3 loop spans 11 amino acids. The germline V gene encodes CDR1 DFQATT and CDR2 SNEGSKA (reference sequence).

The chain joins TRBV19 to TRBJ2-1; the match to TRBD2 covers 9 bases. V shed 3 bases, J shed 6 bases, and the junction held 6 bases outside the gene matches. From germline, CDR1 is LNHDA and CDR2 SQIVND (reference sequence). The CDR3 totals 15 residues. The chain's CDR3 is CASSMGSGSSNEQFF. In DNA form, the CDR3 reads TGTGCCAGTAGTATGGGTAGCGGGAGTTCCAATGAGCAGTTCTTC.

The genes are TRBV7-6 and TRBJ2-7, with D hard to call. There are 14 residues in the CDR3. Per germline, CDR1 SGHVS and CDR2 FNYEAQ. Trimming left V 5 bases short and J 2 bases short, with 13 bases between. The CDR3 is CASSQSPYTYEQYF. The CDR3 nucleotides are TGTGCCAGCAGCCAGTCCCCGTATACCTACGAGCAGTACTTC.

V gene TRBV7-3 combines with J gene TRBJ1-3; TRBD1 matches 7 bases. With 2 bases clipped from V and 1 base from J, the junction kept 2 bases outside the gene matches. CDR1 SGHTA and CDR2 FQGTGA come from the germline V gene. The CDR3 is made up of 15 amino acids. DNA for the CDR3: TGTGCCAGCAGCTTACCACAGGGGTCTGGAAACACCATATATTTT. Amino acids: CASSLPQGSGNTIYF.

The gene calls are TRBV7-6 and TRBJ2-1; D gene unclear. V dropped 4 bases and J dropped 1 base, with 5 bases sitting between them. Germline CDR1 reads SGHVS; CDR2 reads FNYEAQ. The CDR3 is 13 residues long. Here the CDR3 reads CASSSLSYNEQFF. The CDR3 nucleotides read TGTGCCAGCAGCTCACTTTCCTACAATGAGCAGTTCTTC.

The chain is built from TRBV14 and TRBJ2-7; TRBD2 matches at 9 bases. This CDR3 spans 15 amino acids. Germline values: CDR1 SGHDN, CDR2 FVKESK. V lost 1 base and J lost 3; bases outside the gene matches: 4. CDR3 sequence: CASSQVLAGLYEQYF. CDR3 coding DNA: TGTGCCAGCAGCCAAGTACTAGCGGGTCTCTACGAGCAGTACTTC.